This TCR beta chain was recovered during a study of vaccination effects on CD4 cells after COVID-19. Across the whole study: After vaccination, a few convalescent patients were sampled at early and late time points. Researchers obtained post-vaccine samples at a median of 72 days past the second dose.

With regard to this clone: Its antigen remains unidentified.

The V end lost 0 bases, the J end lost 0 bases, and 19 bases lay between the germline ends. Germline values: CDR1 SGHRS, CDR2 YFSETQ. The CDR3 is 18 amino acids. Study-wide results and limits: The study had few convalescent patients and no early post-infection timepoints.

Clones were sequenced by immunoSEQ multiplex PCR, and TCRdb holds only the in-frame ones, with some missing. The repertoire has tens of thousands of clones, around three quarters of them found once; the top ten carry 5.4%. Cells that had been cultured for about 10 days were the source of isolated CD4+ T cells. PCR showed that the person got SARS-CoV-2 infection at some point between March and December 2020. Participants were vaccinated with two doses of either the BNT162b2 or mRNA-1273 vaccine. The chain uses TRBV5-1 and TRBJ2-7, with D possibly TRBD1 on 6 matching bases. The receptor was isolated from a human donor who had a prior SARS-CoV-2 infection. The sequenced sample was CD4+ T cells from PBMCs cultured without peptide, obtained after COVID-19 vaccination. Written as DNA, the CDR3 is TGCGCCAGCAGCTTGGGTGAAGGGGGAAGCGGTAGCTCCTACGAGCAGTACTTC. This gives the protein CASSLGEGGSGSSYEQYF.